A single sample is the source of the 24 T cell receptor beta chains below, sequenced in a study of CD8+ T cells in alopecia areata. It was cDNA, reverse transcribed from extracted RNA, that served as the sequencing template. TCRdb's copy holds only in-frame clones and misses some; the assay was immunoSEQ multiplex PCR. Of about 210,000 clones in the sample, 50% to 60% are singletons; the top ten hold more than 1.5%. This sample's treatment: oral pan-JAK inhibitor, 5-10 mg twice daily. Here the sequenced sample was CD4+ T cells sorted from blood, taken at week 4, from a patient treated with tofacitinib. Receptors originate from a human donor with alopecia areata.

V usage is TRBV18 and J usage is TRBJ2-1; D perhaps matches TRBD1 (6 bases). This CDR3 region has 14 residues. Germline V gene lookup returns CDR1 KGHSH and CDR2 LQKENI. Trimming removed 3 bases from V and 5 bases from J, with 11 bases in between. The CDR3 spells CASSPLRTDNEQFF. Written as DNA, the CDR3 is TGTGCCAGCTCACCTCTAAGGACAGACAATGAGCAGTTCTTC.

The gene calls are TRBV4-3 and TRBJ1-5; D call uncertain. Germline V lookup: CDR1 LGHNA, CDR2 YSLEER. V was trimmed by 0 bases and J by 6 bases, leaving 9 bases between them. The CDR3 is made up of 14 amino acids. CDR3: CASSQDLPGQPQHF. The CDR3 region has the DNA TGCGCCAGCAGCCAAGATCTACCGGGTCAGCCCCAGCATTTT.

The chain has TRBV4-3 and TRBJ1-4; D unclear. Trimming removed 0 bases from V and 7 bases from J, with 15 bases in between. Germline-derived CDR1 and CDR2 are LGHNA and YSLEER. The CDR3 has 16 residues. CDR3 bases: TGCGCCAGCAGCCAAGAACGTGCGGTGGGCGTTGAAAAACTGTTTTTT. It yields the protein CASSQERAVGVEKLFF.

This clone was seen more than once but under ten times. The chain couples TRBV5-1 to TRBJ2-6; D possibly matches TRBD1 or TRBD2 (5 bases each). Trimming cost V 0 bases and J 0 bases, with 13 bases left between them. CDR1 is SGHRS, CDR2 YFSETQ, per germline. The CDR3 covers 18 residues. The CDR3 loop is CASSLAERDHSGANVLTF. Here the CDR3 DNA reads TGCGCCAGCAGCTTGGCGGAGAGGGACCACTCTGGGGCCAACGTCCTGACTTTC.

This clone was observed a handful of times. This sequence joins TRBV29-1 and TRBJ1-2, with 9 nucleotides matching TRBD1. Germline-derived CDR1 and CDR2 are SQVTM and ANQGSEA. CDR3 length equals 17 residues. V lost 3 bases and J lost 2; bases outside the gene matches: 13. CDR3 coding DNA: TGCAGCGTTGACAGTGTTTTTATGGACAGGGGAAACTATGGCTACACCTTC. Its translation is CSVDSVFMDRGNYGYTF.

The chain links TRBV6-6 to TRBJ1-2, with D uncertain. V lost 2 bases to trimming and J lost 6 bases, with 4 bases between them. The CDR3 covers 11 residues. Germline lookup yields CDR1 MNHNY and CDR2 SVGAGI (reference sequence). The CDR3 loop reads CASSYANGYTF. The DNA of the CDR3 is TGTGCCAGCAGTTACGCAAATGGCTACACCTTC.

CDR3: CASSGDYEQYF. The CDR3 DNA reads as TGTGCCAGCAGTGGAGACTACGAGCAGTACTTC. The rearrangement links TRBV2 to TRBJ2-7, with no clear D. Per the germline V gene, CDR1 is SNHLY and CDR2 is FYNNEI. With 4 bases removed from V and 3 bases from J, the gap between germline ends came to 4 bases. CDR3 length equals 11 residues.

The table lists this clone with a few counts. The V and J genes are TRBV6-6 and TRBJ1-3, with 7 bases lining up with TRBD1. There are 16 residues in the CDR3. CDR1 and CDR2 (germline): MNHNY, SVGAGI (reference sequence). The V gene end was trimmed by 6 bases and the J gene end by 1 base; junction bases not matched to a gene: 9. Written as DNA, the CDR3 is TGTGCCAGCAGCCAACAGGGGCTGGAGTCTGGAAACACCATATATTTT. Translating it yields CASSQQGLESGNTIYF.

The V call is TRBV7-8, the J call TRBJ2-7; D might be TRBD1 (5 bases). This CDR3 spans 16 amino acids. In germline, CDR1 is SGHVS, CDR2 FQNEAQ. The germline V and J ends were trimmed by 3 bases and 4 bases, with 19 bases remaining between them. This chain's CDR3 is CASSFGRAQVGYEQYF. CDR3 coding DNA: TGTGCCAGCAGCTTCGGCAGGGCCCAAGTCGGTTACGAGCAGTACTTC. Full variable domain (missing parts from reference TRBV7-8 and TRBJ2-7): GAGVSQSPRYKVAKRGQDVALRCDPISGHVSLFWYQQALGQGPEFLTYFQNEAQLDKSGLPSDRFFAERPEGSVSTLKIQRTQQEDSAVYLCASSFGRAQVGYEQYFGPGTRLTVT.

Only a few counts were recorded for this clone. The V gene is TRBV7-7, the J gene TRBJ2-1; perhaps D is TRBD1 or TRBD2 (6 bases each). Trimming took off 2 bases at V and 8 bases at J, with 13 bases between the two ends. Germline V gene data show CDR1 as SSHAT and CDR2 as FNYEAQ (reference sequence). The CDR3 length is 14 residues. CDR3 in amino acids: CASSLQAGEDEQFF. DNA for the CDR3: TGTGCCAGCAGCTTACAAGCAGGGGAGGATGAGCAGTTCTTC. The whole variable domain, filled in from reference TRBV7-7 and TRBJ2-1, reads GAGVSQSPRYKVTKRGQDVTLRCDPISSHATLYWYQQALGQGPEFLTYFNYEAQPDKSGLPSDRFSAERPEGSISTLTIQRTEQRDSAMYRCASSLQAGEDEQFFGPGTRLTVL.

The chain links TRBV19 to TRBJ1-2; 7 bases match TRBD1. Trimming took 6 bases from V and 4 from J; bases not matched to a gene: 8. The CDR3 extends over 14 amino acids. The germline gives CDR1 LNHDA, CDR2 SQIVND (reference sequence). As DNA, the CDR3 is TGTGCCAGTAGGGACAGGACGTCGTCCTATGGCTACACCTTC. Protein: CASRDRTSSYGYTF.

This clone appeared a few times. This chain connects TRBV4-1 to TRBJ1-2; 7 nucleotides match TRBD1. Per the germline V gene, CDR1 is MGHRA and CDR2 is YSYEKL. This CDR3 has 17 residues. With V trimmed by 2 bases and J by 4 bases, 13 bases remained unmatched. The CDR3 here is CASSQRDFIGGGYGYTF. CDR3 coding DNA: TGCGCCAGCAGCCAAAGGGATTTTATAGGGGGCGGCTATGGCTACACCTTC.

The chain has TRBV11-2 and TRBJ2-7, with D possibly TRBD2 on 6 matching bases. V dropped 1 base and J dropped 12 bases, with 13 bases sitting between them. The CDR3 totals 12 residues. Germline V CDR1 and CDR2: SGHAT, FQNNGV. In DNA, the CDR3 is TGTGCCAGCAGCTTAGTTACGGGGGTGCCGTACTTC. Its protein product is CASSLVTGVPYF.

The chain recombines TRBV29-1 with TRBJ2-7, with unresolved D. V dropped 2 bases and J dropped 3 bases, with 5 bases sitting between them. This CDR3 contains 11 residues. The germline CDR1 and CDR2 sequences are SQVTM and ANQGSEA. The CDR3 sequence: CSVEINYEQYF. CDR3 DNA sequence: TGCAGCGTTGAAATAAACTACGAGCAGTACTTC.

This sequence joins TRBV29-1 and TRBJ2-7; no clear D gene. This CDR3 region has 12 residues. Between the trimmed V and J ends, which lost 0 bases and 2 bases, there was a span of 5 bases. Germline V CDR1 and CDR2: SQVTM, ANQGSEA. CDR3 amino acids: CSVEDVAYEQYF. The CDR3, as DNA: TGCAGCGTTGAAGACGTCGCCTACGAGCAGTACTTC.

The V gene is TRBV5-6, the J gene TRBJ2-7; D is possibly TRBD2 (6 bases). V was cut by 4 bases and J by 5 bases, with 16 bases left in between. The CDR3 covers 14 residues. Germline V gene sequence: CDR1 SGHDT, CDR2 YYEEEE. The CDR3 nucleotides are TGTGCCAGCAGCAAGCGACTAGGTTGGAACGAGCAGTACTTC. Translation: CASSKRLGWNEQYF. The full variable domain, rest sourced from reference TRBV5-6 and TRBJ2-7, is DAGVTQSPTHLIKTRGQQVTLRCSPKSGHDTVSWYQQALGQGPQFIFQYYEEEERQRGNFPDRFSGHQFPNYSSELNVNALLLGDSALYLCASSKRLGWNEQYFGPGTRLTVT.

The chain carries TRBV5-1 and TRBJ2-7; TRBD2 matches at 14 bases. The CDR3 totals 15 residues. V dropped 4 bases and J dropped 7; count of bases not matched to a gene: 7. Germline CDR1 reads SGHRS; CDR2 reads YFSETQ. DNA for the CDR3: TGCGCCAGCAGCACCGGGACTAGCGGGGGCCCAGAGCAGTACTTC. Amino acid sequence: CASSTGTSGGPEQYF.

This clone was counted only a few times. The chain combines TRBV7-2 with TRBJ2-1, with TRBD1 identical over 8 bases. The CDR3 length is 18 residues. Trimming removed 4 bases from V and 0 bases from J; junction bases left unmatched: 11. Germline lookup yields CDR1 SGHTA and CDR2 FQGNSA. The CDR3 sequence is CASSSYVGGTGSYNEQFF. CDR3 DNA sequence: TGTGCCAGCAGCTCCTACGTAGGCGGGACAGGCTCCTACAATGAGCAGTTCTTC. Based on the CDR3 plus reference TRBV7-2 and TRBJ2-1, the full variable domain is GAGVSQSPSNKVTEKGKDVELRCDPISGHTALYWYRQSLGQGLEFLIYFQGNSAPDKSGLPSDRFSAERTGGSVSTLTIQRTQQEDSAVYLCASSSYVGGTGSYNEQFFGPGTRLTVL.

The sample holds many counts of this clone. This specimen includes other DNA sequences encoding the same CDR3. The chain has TRBV29-1 and TRBJ1-1; no firm D call. CDR1 is SQVTM, CDR2 ANQGSEA, per germline. V lost 4 bases and J 6 bases, leaving 9 bases between the germline ends. The CDR3 loop spans 11 amino acids. This CDR3 is CSVGTTAEAFF. DNA of the CDR3: TGCAGCGTTGGTACTACGGCTGAAGCTTTCTTT.

The CDR3 sequence is CAWRQGRTKNIQYF. DNA of the CDR3: TGTGCCTGGAGACAGGGGCGAACCAAAAACATTCAGTACTTC. V is TRBV30 and J is TRBJ2-4; TRBD1 matches at 7 bases. There are 14 residues in the CDR3. Germline V gives CDR1 GTSNPN, CDR2 SVGIG (reference sequence). Trimming took 3 bases from V and 2 from J; bases not matched to a gene: 4.

The chain recombines TRBV7-2 with TRBJ2-1; D tentatively reads TRBD1 or TRBD2 (6 bases each). Trimming left V 0 bases short and J 2 bases short, with 8 bases between. The CDR3 consists of 15 residues. From germline, CDR1 is SGHTA and CDR2 FQGNSA. The DNA for the CDR3 is TGTGCCAGCAGCTTAGCGGGGGGCACCTACAATGAGCAGTTCTTC. This gives the protein CASSLAGGTYNEQFF.

V usage is TRBV4-3 and J usage is TRBJ2-1; no firm D call. The CDR3 length is 16 residues. Trimming took 0 bases from V and 8 from J, leaving 17 bases between them. The germline V gene has CDR1 LGHNA and CDR2 YSLEER. The CDR3 nucleotides are TGCGCCAGCAGCCAAGAGCTGGAACGGGTACGACATGAGCAGTTCTTC. This encodes CASSQELERVRHEQFF.

V usage is TRBV30 and J usage is TRBJ2-4; D call uncertain. The CDR3 loop spans 12 amino acids. The V gene lost 0 bases and the J gene lost 6 bases, with 6 bases spanning the gap. Germline V gene lookup returns CDR1 GTSNPN and CDR2 SVGIG (reference sequence). CDR3 loop: CAWSVGSNIQYF. In nucleotides, the CDR3 is TGTGCCTGGAGTGTAGGGTCAAACATTCAGTACTTC.

The CDR3 DNA sequence: TGTGCCAGCAGTGGCCTCCGAACTTATGGCTACACCTTC. Translation gives CASSGLRTYGYTF. The V call is TRBV6-1, the J call TRBJ1-2, with unresolved D. Trimming took off 4 bases at V and 5 bases at J, with 11 bases between the two ends. The germline gives CDR1 MNHNS, CDR2 SASEGT. The CDR3 extends over 13 amino acids.